Described below is a single TCR beta chain sequence and its context. The source of the sample is a study of blood T cell repertoires in COVID-19. On the study more broadly: PBMCs, B-cell-depleted T cells, or T cells were the source of the cDNA or gDNA that made up the material.

Cohort placement rested on clinical history that participants reported themselves. Looked up from germline, CDR1 is SGHNT and CDR2 is YENEEA. Trimming took off 1 base at V and 5 bases at J, with 9 bases between the two ends. The CDR3 runs to 14 residues. Source study methods: For nucleated cells, counts were estimated from reference gene primer amplification. Sequencing was performed with immunoSEQ multiplex PCR; in TCRdb, only in-frame clones are kept and a portion is missing. V, J and clone size derive from that table, while D and trimming were established from the DNA sequence. The data hold a few hundred thousand clones, with roughly 84% observed a single time.

The chain combines TRBV11-3 with TRBJ2-1; a possible D gene is TRBD1 (5 bases). Sequencing was carried out using PBMCs or T cells enriched from blood (not recorded which). The receptor's source is a middle-aged woman who had recovered from COVID-19. The CDR3 protein is CASSLGGQDNEQFF. The CDR3 DNA sequence: TGTGCCAGCAGCTTAGGGGGCCAGGACAATGAGCAGTTCTTC.